The 16 T cell receptor beta chains presented below share a single source sample, sequenced in a study of lymphopenia after photon versus proton radiotherapy. TCRdb's copy holds only in-frame clones and misses some; the assay was immunoSEQ multiplex PCR. The sample yields 30,000 to 45,000 clones, 92% seen once. Sequences were derived from peripheral blood, sampled from a patient treated with photon-based radiotherapy. These receptors all stem from a man aged 60-69 years with cholangiocarcinoma.

V is TRBV7-2 and J is TRBJ2-7; 10 nucleotides line up with TRBD2. V trimming: 4 bases; J trimming: 1 base; junction bases outside the gene matches: 10. Germline V CDR1 and CDR2: SGHTA, FQGNSA. The CDR3 is made up of 17 amino acids. As DNA, the CDR3 is TGTACCAGCAGCTCAGGACTAGCGGTTGGCGGGTCCTACGAGCAGTACTTC. This codes for CTSSSGLAVGGSYEQYF. Full variable domain (remainder filled in from reference TRBV7-2 and TRBJ2-7): GAGVSQSPSNKVTEKGKDVELRCDPISGHTALYWYRQSLGQGLEFLIYFQGNSAPDKSGLPSDRFSAERTGGSVSTLTIQRTQQEDSAVYLCTSSSGLAVGGSYEQYFGPGTRLTVT.

In its sample, this clone ranks as hyperexpanded. The gene calls are TRBV7-6 and TRBJ1-4; weak D call: TRBD1 (6 bases). Deletions cut 5 bases from V and 2 bases from J, with 18 bases between. The CDR3 contains 17 residues. Looked up from germline, CDR1 is SGHVS and CDR2 is FNYEAQ. The DNA of the CDR3 is TGTGCCAGCAGCGGGTGGGACACAGGGCAGACTAATGAAAAACTGTTTTTT. This sequence encodes CASSGWDTGQTNEKLFF.

The chain joins TRBV28 to TRBJ1-1, with D possibly matching TRBD1 (6 bases). CDR1 MDHEN and CDR2 SYDVKM come from the germline V gene. The CDR3 extends over 11 amino acids. Trimming took off 7 bases at V and 6 bases at J, with 9 bases between the two ends. CDR3 sequence (DNA): TGTGCCAGCACCAGGACAGCTGAAGCTTTCTTT. Its protein is CASTRTAEAFF.

This clone was counted between two and nine times. The chain uses TRBV6-5 and TRBJ1-5; 8 bases align to TRBD1. The CDR3 has 14 amino acids. Germline-derived CDR1 and CDR2 are MNHEY and SVGAGI. Trimming at V came to 7 bases and at J to 0 bases, leaving 2 bases not matched to a gene. The CDR3 sequence: CASMDRASNQPQHF. Written as DNA, the CDR3 is TGTGCCAGCATGGACAGGGCTAGCAATCAGCCCCAGCATTTT.

The V gene is TRBV9, the J gene TRBJ2-3, with D hard to call. Trimming left V 3 bases short and J 3 bases short, with 14 bases between. The CDR3 consists of 15 residues. Germline CDR1 reads SGDLS; CDR2 reads YYNGEE. The CDR3 sequence: CASSGGSWGTDTQYF. The CDR3 DNA sequence: TGTGCCAGCAGCGGGGGATCGTGGGGTACAGATACGCAGTATTTT.

The V call is TRBV6-1, the J call TRBJ2-2, with no clear D. CDR1 MNHNS and CDR2 SASEGT come from the germline V gene. V lost 1 base to trimming and J lost 5 bases, with 11 bases between them. The CDR3 has 15 residues. This chain's CDR3 is CASSEGALLTGELFF. The CDR3 nucleotides are TGTGCCAGCAGTGAAGGGGCACTTTTGACCGGGGAGCTGTTTTTT.

The rearrangement joins TRBV15 to TRBJ2-2; the D is unclear. Trimming left V 0 bases short and J 5 bases short, with 13 bases between. Germline V gives CDR1 LNHNV, CDR2 YYDKDF (reference sequence). The CDR3 has 16 residues. The CDR3 reads CATSRDAASRTGELFF. CDR3 DNA sequence: TGTGCCACCAGCAGAGATGCGGCCTCGAGGACCGGGGAGCTGTTTTTT.

This clone was seen a single time. The J gene is TRBJ1-3, the V gene TRBV28; no clear D gene. The CDR3 contains 13 residues. Per germline, CDR1 MDHEN and CDR2 SYDVKM. Trimming took off 3 bases at V and 1 base at J, with 4 bases between the two ends. The CDR3: CASSFLSGNTIYF. CDR3 sequence (DNA): TGTGCCAGCAGTTTTTTATCTGGAAACACCATATATTTT.

The V and J genes are TRBV6-6 and TRBJ2-7; 9 nucleotides align to TRBD1. V trimming: 3 bases; J trimming: 5 bases; junction bases outside the gene matches: 8. Germline CDR1 and CDR2: MNHNY and SVGAGI (reference sequence). This CDR3 comprises 15 residues. The CDR3 DNA reads as TGTGCCAGCAGTTATTTACAGGGGGCCGTTGACGAGCAGTACTTC. This encodes CASSYLQGAVDEQYF.

This clone appeared a single time. The chain employs TRBV5-1 and TRBJ2-7, with 8 bases that match TRBD2. The germline gives CDR1 SGHRS, CDR2 YFSETQ. The CDR3 is 14 residues long. The J segment lost 6 bases and the V segment lost 0 bases, leaving 5 bases of the junction unmatched. The CDR3 nucleotides are TGCGCCAGCAGCTTGGACCGGGAGGGAGGCGAGCAGTACTTC. Translating gives CASSLDREGGEQYF.

The chain joins TRBV6-5 to TRBJ2-3; 7 bases map to TRBD1. This CDR3 is built from 15 residues. Germline values: CDR1 MNHEY, CDR2 SVGAGI. J was trimmed by 7 bases and V by 3 bases; bases with no gene match: 10. The CDR3 coding sequence is TGTGCCAGCAGTTATTGGCAGGGGGTAAAAAATACGCAGTATTTT. This sequence encodes CASSYWQGVKNTQYF.

The gene calls are TRBV27 and TRBJ1-1; D gene unclear. Germline V gene lookup returns CDR1 MNHEY and CDR2 SMNVEV (reference sequence). This CDR3 contains 13 residues. Deletions cut 3 bases from V and 2 bases from J, with 7 bases between. The CDR3 protein is CASSFSRNTEAFF. The CDR3, as DNA: TGTGCCAGCAGTTTTAGCCGAAACACTGAAGCTTTCTTT.

The V and J genes are TRBV14 and TRBJ1-1, with TRBD1 as a possible D gene (6 bases). The germline gives CDR1 SGHDN, CDR2 FVKESK. The CDR3 length is 15 residues. The V gene lost 2 bases and the J gene lost 10 bases, with 20 bases spanning the gap. This CDR3 is CASSQSRGSGAPAFF. CDR3 in DNA: TGTGCCAGCAGCCAAAGTAGAGGGTCAGGGGCGCCAGCTTTCTTT.

The table lists this clone with a count of one. The chain is built from TRBV7-6 and TRBJ1-3; weak D call: TRBD1 (5 bases). Germline lookup yields CDR1 SGHVS and CDR2 FNYEAQ. The germline V and J ends were trimmed by 5 bases and 4 bases, with 18 bases remaining between them. This CDR3 spans 16 amino acids. The CDR3 coding sequence is TGTGCCAGCAGCCCGACCCCCCCAGGGACGGGAAACACCATATATTTT. It yields the protein CASSPTPPGTGNTIYF.

V gene TRBV4-3 combines with J gene TRBJ2-7, with D possibly TRBD2 on 7 matching bases. The V gene's germline CDR1 is LGHNA and CDR2 YSLEER. The V end was cut by 0 bases, the J end by 2 bases, with 11 bases between. This CDR3 has 15 residues. CDR3 protein: CASSQDLGGPYEQYF. In nucleotides, the CDR3 is TGCGCCAGCAGCCAAGATCTCGGGGGGCCCTACGAGCAGTACTTC.

The J gene is TRBJ2-5, the V gene TRBV9; 9 positions agree with TRBD1. This CDR3 has 16 residues. Trimming cost V 3 bases and J 1 base; bases outside gene matches: 7. From germline, CDR1 is SGDLS and CDR2 YYNGEE. The CDR3 DNA is TGTGCCAGCAGCGCCCGGACAGGGGCAATCCAAGAGACCCAGTACTTC. This sequence encodes CASSARTGAIQETQYF.